This entry is about one T cell receptor (beta chain). Its antigen is unknown. Trimming shortened V by 5 bases and J by 5 bases, and 13 bases separated the two germline ends. The CDR3 covers 13 residues. Germline V gene sequence: CDR1 GTSNPN, CDR2 SVGIG (reference sequence). This entry comes from a study of T cell responses to AZD1222 COVID-19 vaccine. Study outcomes and limitations: Along spike, vaccine-associated CD4 TCRs were found throughout, with dominance at 160-218 and 743-854.

The method was immunoSEQ multiplex PCR; TCRdb's version includes in-frame clones alone and lacks a portion of them. The profile shows 120,000 or so clones, roughly 90% of them singletons. The sample was peripheral blood, taken 28 days after the second AZD1222 dose. This receptor was taken from an adult who received the AZD1222 COVID-19 vaccine. The chain joins TRBV30 to TRBJ2-4; TRBD2 might be the D (5 bases). CDR3 coding DNA: TGTGCCTGGGGGAGAGGGTTACAAAACATTCAGTACTTC. It specifies CAWGRGLQNIQYF.